The 28 T cell receptor beta chains listed next were all sequenced from one sample in a study of T cells in Graves' hyperthyroidism and ophthalmopathy. Amplification of TCR beta CDR3 regions used RNA as the template. During a first-round RT-PCR of the TCR CDR3, the HTBI primer set was used. MiXCR was run by TCRdb on the multiplex PCR reads, yielding one entry per CDR3 protein. The sample includes 700,000 to 850,000 distinct CDR3 sequences, roughly a third of them seen just once. Sequenced sample: blood. The receptor source for this set is a woman aged 40 to 50 with Graves' hyperthyroidism.

This clonotype showed up many times. The J gene is TRBJ1-6, the V gene TRBV6-5; tentatively, D is TRBD1 (6 bases). Trimming pared 4 bases from V and 9 bases from J, leaving 10 bases between. The CDR3 extends over 13 amino acids. CDR1 and CDR2 (germline): MNHEY, SVGAGI. CDR3 in amino acids: CASSLGGRSPLHF. The DNA of the CDR3 is TGTGCCAGCAGTTTGGGGGGGCGTTCACCCCTCCACTTT.

This clonotype showed up many times. The gene calls are TRBV6-5 and TRBJ1-5, with no clear D. Per the germline V gene, CDR1 is MNHEY and CDR2 is SVGAGI. V dropped 0 bases and J dropped 5 bases, with 11 bases sitting between them. This CDR3 contains 15 residues. CDR3 DNA: TGTGCCAGCAGTTACTCCAGAGGGCACGATCAGCCCCAGCATTTT. Its translation is CASSYSRGHDQPQHF.

This clonotype was counted once. A much larger clone lies one base from this, so it may be a read error. The J gene is TRBJ1-2, the V gene TRBV9; D ambiguous. Germline CDR1 reads SGDLS; CDR2 reads YYNGEE. The CDR3 totals 14 residues. V lost 1 base to trimming and J lost 6 bases, with 13 bases between them. CDR3 sequence reads: CASSVTTQSHGYTF. CDR3 bases: TGTGCCAGCAGCGTAACGACTCAGTCCCATGGCTACACCTTC. Using reference TRBV9 and TRBJ1-2 for the parts outside the CDR3, the full variable domain is DSGVTQTPKHLITATGQRVTLRCSPRSGDLSVYWYQQSLDQGLQFLIQYYNGEERAKGNILERFSAQQFPDLHSELNLSSLELGDSALYFCASSVTTQSHGYTFGSGTRLTVV.

The V gene is TRBV2, the J gene TRBJ1-5; D not certain. V shed 8 bases and J shed 7 bases, with 18 bases lying between them. The CDR3 runs 14 residues. Germline CDR1 and CDR2: SNHLY and FYNNEI. CDR3 bases: TGTGCCAGCTCACCAGAGACTTCTAGGCAGCCCCAGCATTTT. Translated, it gives CASSPETSRQPQHF.

This clonotype was picked up one time. The V call is TRBV7-9, the J call TRBJ2-5; possible D gene TRBD1, 6 bases. V dropped 9 bases and J dropped 5 bases, with 22 bases sitting between them. CDR3 length: 15 residues. Looked up from germline, CDR1 is SEHNR and CDR2 is FQNEAQ (reference sequence). In DNA, the CDR3 is TGTGCCAGTAGTATAGTCGGTGGGGGCGGGGAGACCCAGTACTTC. Protein sequence: CASSIVGGGGETQYF.

The chain joins TRBV7-8 to TRBJ1-3; no clear D. CDR3 length: 18 amino acids. V gave up 1 base and J gave up 3 bases, with 19 bases separating them. Germline CDR1 and CDR2: SGHVS and FQNEAQ. The CDR3 DNA reads TGTGCCAGCAGCTTAGTTTGGGTATCAGGAAGAGATGGAAACACCATATATTTT. Protein: CASSLVWVSGRDGNTIYF. The full variable domain, completed using reference TRBV7-8 and TRBJ1-3, is GAGVSQSPRYKVAKRGQDVALRCDPISGHVSLFWYQQALGQGPEFLTYFQNEAQLDKSGLPSDRFFAERPEGSVSTLKIQRTQQEDSAVYLCASSLVWVSGRDGNTIYFGEGSWLTVV.

The V call is TRBV15, the J call TRBJ2-3; the D is unclear. V shed 0 bases and J shed 4 bases, with 11 bases lying between them. CDR3 length equals 15 residues. Germline-derived CDR1 and CDR2 are LNHNV and YYDKDF (reference sequence). The CDR3, as DNA: TGTGCCACCAGCAGAGACATTGGATTCTCAGATACGCAGTATTTT. This codes for CATSRDIGFSDTQYF.

There are many counts of this clonotype. This chain joins TRBV7-9 and TRBJ1-2; D perhaps matches TRBD1 (5 bases). From germline, CDR1 is SEHNR and CDR2 FQNEAQ (reference sequence). V shed 7 bases and J shed 6 bases, with 24 bases lying between them. The CDR3 is 16 amino acids. The CDR3 DNA is TGTGCCAGCACCCTTTCCCGGGACGACTTCGCCGATGGCTACACCTTC. It specifies CASTLSRDDFADGYTF.

This clonotype was picked up a small number of times. The V call is TRBV12-3 or TRBV12-4, the J call TRBJ1-5; TRBD1 might be the D (6 bases). V lost 5 bases, J lost 1 base, and 21 bases lay in between. The length of the CDR3 is 18 residues. For the CDR3, the DNA is TGTGCCAGCAGTCCAAAACTCGGATCAGGGGCGAGCAATCAGCCCCAGCATTTT. Protein: CASSPKLGSGASNQPQHF.

This chain joins TRBV20-1 and TRBJ1-2; tentatively, D is TRBD1 (5 bases). Germline V CDR1 and CDR2: DFQATT, SNEGSKA (reference sequence). The CDR3 is 15 residues long. V was cut by 0 bases and J by 4 bases, with 15 bases left in between. CDR3 amino acids: CSARDLEGTGYGYTF. In nucleotides, the CDR3 is TGCAGTGCTAGAGATTTGGAGGGGACTGGCTATGGCTACACCTTC.

This clonotype occurred many times. J is TRBJ1-4 and V is TRBV20-1; unclear D gene. V lost 1 base to trimming and J lost 8 bases, with 8 bases between them. The CDR3 extends over 12 amino acids. Looked up from germline, CDR1 is DFQATT and CDR2 is SNEGSKA (reference sequence). The CDR3 is CSARVESEKLFF. The CDR3 nucleotides are TGCAGTGCTAGAGTGGAAAGCGAAAAACTGTTTTTT.

This clonotype was detected a few times. CDR3 residues: CASSLWGMDETQYF. The CDR3, as DNA: TGTGCCAGCAGTTTATGGGGGATGGACGAGACCCAGTACTTC. The chain carries TRBV12-3 or TRBV12-4 and TRBJ2-5; the D gene could be TRBD1 or TRBD2 (5 bases each). Trimming pared 2 bases from V and 5 bases from J, leaving 12 bases between. CDR3 length: 14 amino acids.

This clonotype was seen a handful of times. This chain links TRBV9 with TRBJ1-1; 7 bases fit TRBD1. This CDR3 is 16 amino acids long. Germline V CDR1 and CDR2: SGDLS, YYNGEE. The J segment lost 1 base and the V segment lost 7 bases, leaving 13 bases of the junction unmatched. The CDR3 spells CASSLRTGTANTEAFF. The DNA for the CDR3 is TGTGCCAGCTCCCTCCGGACCGGGACAGCGAACACTGAAGCTTTCTTT.

Turning to this clonotype: A much larger clone is a single base away; this may be a read error. The genes are TRBV20-1 and TRBJ2-7; D is undetermined. CDR1 and CDR2 (germline): DFQATT, SNEGSKA (reference sequence). The CDR3 runs 12 residues. Written as DNA, the CDR3 is TGCGGTGCTAGAGATCTGACCTACGAGCAGTACTTC. Its protein is CGARDLTYEQYF.

This clonotype was recorded at least ten times. The chain couples TRBV20-1 to TRBJ1-2; the D is unclear. V lost 3 bases and J lost 4, with 6 bases in between. Germline V gene sequence: CDR1 DFQATT, CDR2 SNEGSKA (reference sequence). This CDR3 comprises 11 residues. CDR3: CSASDGYGYTF. The CDR3 DNA sequence: TGCAGTGCTAGCGACGGCTATGGCTACACCTTC.

V gene TRBV6-5 combines with J gene TRBJ2-7, with D perhaps matching TRBD2 (7 bases). CDR1 and CDR2 from the germline V gene are MNHEY and SVGAGI. Trimming cost V 6 bases and J 0 bases, with 18 bases left between them. The CDR3 runs 16 residues. The CDR3, as DNA: TGTGCCAGCAGCCAAGCGGGAACAGGGTTCTCCTACGAGCAGTACTTC. Its protein product is CASSQAGTGFSYEQYF.

The chain links TRBV12-3 or TRBV12-4 to TRBJ1-1; 10 positions agree with TRBD1. V trimming: 1 base; J trimming: 4 bases; junction bases outside the gene matches: 3. This CDR3 has 15 amino acids. The DNA of the CDR3 is TGTGCCAGCAGTTTAGGGGACAGGGGTGGCACTGAAGCTTTCTTT. Its translation: CASSLGDRGGTEAFF.

This chain links TRBV2 with TRBJ2-5; D gene unclear. Germline values: CDR1 SNHLY, CDR2 FYNNEI. The CDR3 consists of 13 residues. V was trimmed by 6 bases and J by 3 bases, leaving 11 bases between them. The DNA for the CDR3 is TGTGCCAGCAGAGATAGAGCCGAAGAGACCCAGTACTTC. The encoded protein is CASRDRAEETQYF.

This chain joins TRBV6-5 and TRBJ1-5; D remains ambiguous. The CDR3 contains 15 residues. Trimming shortened V by 0 bases and J by 3 bases, and 9 bases separated the two germline ends. CDR1 is MNHEY, CDR2 SVGAGI, per germline. DNA for the CDR3: TGTGCCAGCAGTTACTCTACGGGAGACAATCAGCCCCAGCATTTT. It specifies CASSYSTGDNQPQHF.

The chain couples TRBV9 to TRBJ1-4; no definite D call. The germline V gene encodes CDR1 SGDLS and CDR2 YYNGEE. The CDR3 sequence is 15 residues long. Trimming took off 0 bases at V and 7 bases at J, with 13 bases between the two ends. This chain's CDR3 is CASSVDPQASEKLFF. CDR3 sequence (DNA): TGTGCCAGCAGCGTAGATCCCCAGGCCAGTGAAAAACTGTTTTTT.

The sample holds many counts of this clonotype. V and J are TRBV6-1 and TRBJ1-5, with 8 bases identical to TRBD1. J gave up 6 bases and V 8 bases, and 9 bases lay outside the gene matches. CDR3 length: 14 amino acids. The V gene's germline CDR1 is MNHNS and CDR2 SASEGT. CDR3 loop: CASVSQGAGQPQHF. The CDR3 DNA reads as TGTGCCAGCGTATCTCAGGGGGCAGGTCAGCCCCAGCATTTT.

The chain uses TRBV10-3 and TRBJ2-3; D remains ambiguous. The CDR3 consists of 14 residues. The germline V and J ends were trimmed by 3 bases and 2 bases, with 9 bases remaining between them. Germline-derived CDR1 and CDR2 are ENHRY and SYGVKD. CDR3 region: CAISDLDFTDTQYF. Written as DNA, the CDR3 is TGTGCCATCAGTGATCTCGACTTCACAGATACGCAGTATTTT.

This chain connects TRBV6-5 to TRBJ2-2; TRBD2 aligns across 13 bases. Germline CDR1 and CDR2: MNHEY and SVGAGI. V shed 5 bases, J shed 7 bases, and the junction held 7 bases outside the gene matches. The CDR3 is made up of 16 amino acids. The CDR3 here is CASSNGTSGTGGELFF. For the CDR3, the DNA is TGTGCCAGCAGTAACGGGACTAGCGGGACGGGCGGGGAGCTGTTTTTT.

This rearrangement joins TRBV2 to TRBJ2-5; possibly TRBD1 for D (5 bases). This CDR3 region has 13 residues. Deletions cut 6 bases from V and 7 bases from J, with 15 bases between. Per germline, CDR1 SNHLY and CDR2 FYNNEI. CDR3 in amino acids: CASSQGQDRTQYF. In nucleotides, the CDR3 is TGTGCCAGCAGCCAAGGTCAAGACAGGACCCAGTACTTC.

This clonotype was seen only a few times. The V gene is TRBV24-1, the J gene TRBJ1-1, with unresolved D. Per germline, CDR1 KGHDR and CDR2 SFDVKD. The CDR3 runs 15 residues. The V gene lost 11 bases and the J gene lost 4 bases, with 22 bases spanning the gap. The CDR3 DNA reads TGTGCCAGCAGCCAAGATTCGGCCGGAGGCACTGAAGCTTTCTTT. It is translated as CASSQDSAGGTEAFF.

This clonotype was counted between two and nine times. The V call is TRBV7-2, the J call TRBJ2-7, with 8 nucleotides matching TRBD2. V was pared by 2 bases and J by 5 bases, with 11 bases of the junction left unmatched. The CDR3 contains 16 residues. CDR1 SGHTA and CDR2 FQGNSA come from the germline V gene. The DNA of the CDR3 is TGTGCCAGCAGCTTACCTACTGGGACTAGATTGGACGAGCAGTACTTC. Protein product: CASSLPTGTRLDEQYF. The entire variable domain, with the rest obtained from reference TRBV7-2 and TRBJ2-7, is as follows: GAGVSQSPSNKVTEKGKDVELRCDPISGHTALYWYRQSLGQGLEFLIYFQGNSAPDKSGLPSDRFSAERTGGSVSTLTIQRTQQEDSAVYLCASSLPTGTRLDEQYFGPGTRLTVT.

This clonotype was seen at least ten times. This chain connects TRBV20-1 to TRBJ1-2; tentatively, D is TRBD1 (6 bases). Germline values: CDR1 DFQATT, CDR2 SNEGSKA (reference sequence). With 7 bases removed from V and 8 bases from J, the gap between germline ends came to 14 bases. There are 11 residues in the CDR3. CDR3 sequence reads: CSGTTGGGYTF. The CDR3 region has the DNA TGCAGTGGTACGACCGGGGGCGGCTACACCTTC.

This clonotype was observed many times. The rearrangement uses TRBV7-9 and TRBJ2-5, with D possibly called TRBD1 or TRBD2 (5 bases each). The CDR3 has 14 residues. Trimming removed 4 bases from V and 5 bases from J, with 14 bases in between. Germline V gives CDR1 SEHNR, CDR2 FQNEAQ (reference sequence). The CDR3 nucleotides read TGTGCCAGCAGCTACGGGACCGCGGAGGAGACCCAGTACTTC. Encoded protein: CASSYGTAEETQYF.